One and the same sample provided the 20 T cell receptor beta chains below, sequenced in a study of OX40 agonist ivuxolimab in advanced cancers. Library creation used the immunoSEQ multiplex PCR assay. Held by TCRdb, this immuneACCESS table contains in-frame sequences only and omits some clones. Under half of the omission traces to an unresolved V gene where checked; the cause of the rest is unknown. Present in this sample are about 88,000 clones, more than 80% of which were seen just once. Around 0.21% of the sample is in the top ten clones. Sequences were derived from CD4+ or CD8+ T cells sorted from blood, sampled in a trial of the OX40 agonist ivuxolimab. The source of these receptors is an adult with an advanced solid tumor such as melanoma, head and neck, liver or kidney cancer.

In this sample, this clone turned up once. J is TRBJ2-5 and V is TRBV18; D unresolved. Germline CDR1 reads KGHSH; CDR2 reads LQKENI. This CDR3 has 16 amino acids. With 3 bases removed from V and 7 bases from J, the gap between germline ends came to 21 bases. The CDR3 DNA reads TGTGCCAGCTCACCTCAGGCCGCTATCAGGACGGGGACCCAGTACTTC. As protein: CASSPQAAIRTGTQYF.

V gene TRBV5-1 combines with J gene TRBJ1-1, with D maybe TRBD1 (6 bases). Trimming removed 3 bases at V and 0 bases at J, with 9 bases between. This CDR3 has 14 amino acids. CDR1 is SGHRS and CDR2 is YFSETQ in the germline V gene. Here the CDR3 reads CASSWDTLNTEAFF. CDR3 coding DNA: TGCGCCAGCAGCTGGGACACCTTGAACACTGAAGCTTTCTTT.

This clone was recorded only once. The V call is TRBV7-9, the J call TRBJ1-2, with D perhaps TRBD1 (5 bases). With 5 bases removed from V and 4 bases from J, the gap between germline ends came to 8 bases. Germline CDR1 is SEHNR and CDR2 is FQNEAQ (reference sequence). There are 12 residues in the CDR3. Here the CDR3 reads CASSLGVYGYTF. In DNA, the CDR3 is TGTGCCAGCAGCCTGGGGGTCTATGGCTACACCTTC.

This clone was recorded a few times. The chain is built from TRBV27 and TRBJ1-5; the match to TRBD1 covers 8 bases. Germline V gives CDR1 MNHEY, CDR2 SMNVEV (reference sequence). The V gene end was trimmed by 1 base and the J gene end by 6 bases; junction bases not matched to a gene: 8. There are 16 residues in the CDR3. This CDR3 is CASSLLAGGAFQPQHF. The CDR3 DNA follows: TGTGCCAGCAGTTTATTAGCAGGGGGCGCTTTTCAGCCCCAGCATTTT.

The rearrangement links TRBV6-1 to TRBJ2-5; 9 nucleotides align to TRBD1. V shed 8 bases and J 2 bases; nucleotides not matched to a gene: 6. Germline CDR1 and CDR2: MNHNS and SASEGT. The CDR3 has 14 amino acids. The CDR3 loop is CASDRDRGQETQYF. The CDR3 bases are TGTGCCAGCGACCGAGACAGGGGGCAAGAGACCCAGTACTTC.

Written as DNA, the CDR3 is TGCGCCAGCAGCGGACAGGGGTTCGAGACCCAGTACTTC. It encodes CASSGQGFETQYF. The chain uses TRBV5-1 and TRBJ2-5; 9 nucleotides line up with TRBD1. Germline values: CDR1 SGHRS, CDR2 YFSETQ. The CDR3 length is 13 residues. The junction had 3 bases not matched to a gene; V was cut back by 4 bases and J by 5 bases.

This clone was detected once. J is TRBJ2-5 and V is TRBV5-4; D is unclear. The J call is in doubt because the DNA end fits TRBJ2-7 better. The CDR3 has 14 amino acids. Germline V lookup: CDR1 SGHNT, CDR2 YYREEE (reference sequence). The CDR3 bases are TGTGCCAGCAGCTTGTTTACGGGTTTCCACGAGCAGTACTTC. Translated, it gives CASSLFTGFHEQYF.

The chain is built from TRBV5-1 and TRBJ1-2, with 8 bases aligning to TRBD1. The junction had 10 bases not matched to a gene; V was cut back by 7 bases and J by 5 bases. The CDR3 extends over 14 amino acids. The germline V gene encodes CDR1 SGHRS and CDR2 YFSETQ. The CDR3 loop is CASSTGAIEYGYTF. CDR3 nucleotides: TGCGCCAGCTCGACAGGGGCCATCGAGTATGGCTACACCTTC.

V and J are TRBV5-5 and TRBJ1-1; no firm D call. This CDR3 contains 16 residues. Between the trimmed V and J ends, which lost 0 bases and 0 bases, there was a span of 12 bases. Germline V gene sequence: CDR1 SGHKS, CDR2 YYEKEE (reference sequence). CDR3 in amino acids: CASSLALSGMNTEAFF. The CDR3 nucleotides are TGTGCCAGCAGCTTGGCTCTCTCGGGGATGAACACTGAAGCTTTCTTT.

This clone appeared once. The rearrangement uses TRBV4-2 and TRBJ1-5, with TRBD1 as a possible D gene (6 bases). V dropped 4 bases and J dropped 4 bases, with 17 bases sitting between them. Germline CDR1 reads LGHNA; CDR2 reads YNFKEQ. The CDR3 is made up of 16 amino acids. The CDR3, as DNA: TGTGCCAGCAGCCCCGGTAGGGGGGGGACGAATCAGCCCCAGCATTTT. Translating gives CASSPGRGGTNQPQHF.

V is TRBV5-1 and J is TRBJ2-1; TRBD2 might be the D (5 bases). The CDR3 has 17 residues. Germline CDR1 SGHRS, CDR2 YFSETQ. The V end lost 0 bases, the J end lost 0 bases, and 13 bases lay between the germline ends. The CDR3 nucleotides read TGCGCCAGCAGCTTGGAGTTAGCGCCTGGCTCCTACAATGAGCAGTTCTTC. Translation: CASSLELAPGSYNEQFF.

The chain recombines TRBV2 with TRBJ2-3, with a weak D call TRBD2 (5 bases). Trimming pared 4 bases from V and 3 bases from J, leaving 11 bases between. CDR3 length: 14 amino acids. Germline V lookup: CDR1 SNHLY, CDR2 FYNNEI. The CDR3 DNA reads TGTGCCAGCAGTGCTCTAGGAGGTACAGATACGCAGTATTTT. It translates to CASSALGGTDTQYF.

This sequence joins TRBV7-9 and TRBJ1-2; TRBD1 matches at 7 bases. V lost 4 bases to trimming and J lost 6 bases; unmatched junction nucleotides: 11. Germline V gives CDR1 SEHNR, CDR2 FQNEAQ (reference sequence). The CDR3 extends over 15 amino acids. The CDR3 loop is CASSSGTENPHGYTF. Written as DNA, the CDR3 is TGTGCCAGCAGCTCCGGGACAGAGAACCCTCATGGCTACACCTTC.

The V gene is TRBV9, the J gene TRBJ2-1; 13 nucleotides align to TRBD2. CDR1 and CDR2 from the germline V gene are SGDLS and YYNGEE. V shed 4 bases and J 4 bases; nucleotides not matched to a gene: 8. The CDR3 length is 17 residues. The CDR3 region is CASSPWTSGSLYNEQFF. In nucleotides, the CDR3 is TGTGCCAGCAGCCCCTGGACTAGCGGGAGTCTGTACAATGAGCAGTTCTTC.

The rearrangement uses TRBV5-6 and TRBJ2-3; 10 bases fit TRBD2. V was pared by 1 base and J by 8 bases, with 4 bases of the junction left unmatched. CDR3 length equals 14 residues. Germline loops: CDR1 SGHDT, CDR2 YYEEEE. The CDR3 coding sequence is TGTGCCAGCAGCTTGAGTATAGCGGGAGGTACGCAGTATTTT. Encoded protein: CASSLSIAGGTQYF.

The chain uses TRBV9 and TRBJ2-3; D tentatively reads TRBD1 or TRBD2 (5 bases each). Germline V gene lookup returns CDR1 SGDLS and CDR2 YYNGEE. V was clipped by 4 bases and J by 2 bases, with 17 bases between them. This CDR3 region has 16 residues. The CDR3 spells CASSPRDGETTDTQYF. Here the CDR3 DNA reads TGTGCCAGCAGCCCCCGGGACGGCGAGACCACAGATACGCAGTATTTT. Full variable domain (missing parts from reference TRBV9 and TRBJ2-3): DSGVTQTPKHLITATGQRVTLRCSPRSGDLSVYWYQQSLDQGLQFLIQYYNGEERAKGNILERFSAQQFPDLHSELNLSSLELGDSALYFCASSPRDGETTDTQYFGPGTRLTVL.

The chain combines TRBV28 with TRBJ1-1; D may be TRBD1 (5 bases). This CDR3 contains 11 residues. Deletions cut 7 bases from V and 5 bases from J, with 8 bases between. Per germline, CDR1 MDHEN and CDR2 SYDVKM. DNA of the CDR3: TGTGCCAGCACAGGGCTAACTGAAGCTTTCTTT. It is translated as CASTGLTEAFF.

The gene calls are TRBV4-3 and TRBJ1-4; D ambiguous. Germline V gene lookup returns CDR1 LGHNA and CDR2 YSLEER. V was pared by 1 base and J by 8 bases, with 11 bases between. The CDR3 length is 14 residues. CDR3 region: CASSQGTSGEKLFF. In DNA form, the CDR3 reads TGCGCCAGCAGCCAAGGCACCTCGGGGGAAAAACTGTTTTTT.

The rearrangement uses TRBV2 and TRBJ1-3; D call uncertain. The V gene's germline CDR1 is SNHLY and CDR2 FYNNEI. CDR3 length: 14 amino acids. The germline V and J ends were trimmed by 5 bases and 0 bases, with 8 bases remaining between them. The CDR3 DNA is TGTGCCAGCAGTCTAGTCTCCTCTGGAAACACCATATATTTT. Translation: CASSLVSSGNTIYF.

V usage is TRBV5-4 and J usage is TRBJ1-1, with no clear D. This CDR3 is 13 amino acids long. Germline V gives CDR1 SGHNT, CDR2 YYREEE (reference sequence). V lost 7 bases and J 1 base, leaving 11 bases between the germline ends. CDR3 residues: CASRQLGNTEAFF. The CDR3 DNA follows: TGTGCCAGCCGACAACTGGGGAACACTGAAGCTTTCTTT. Filled out from reference TRBV5-4 and TRBJ1-1, the complete variable domain reads ETGVTQSPTHLIKTRGQQVTLRCSSQSGHNTVSWYQQALGQGPQFIFQYYREEENGRGNFPPRFSGLQFPNYSSELNVNALELDDSALYLCASRQLGNTEAFFGQGTRLTVV.